The 27 T cell receptor beta chains reported below all come from one sample, sequenced in a study of siplizumab effects on memory and regulatory T cells. Sequenced by immunoSEQ multiplex PCR; TCRdb stores in-frame clones only, minus some. Here the sample spans 90,000 to 140,000 clones, approximately 94% being singletons. Source material: CD4+ T cells sorted from blood. These receptors were taken from a human donor in good health.

The chain carries TRBV6-5 and TRBJ1-1; D remains unclear. The CDR3 contains 11 residues. Looked up from germline, CDR1 is MNHEY and CDR2 is SVGAGI. V was pared by 6 bases and J by 2 bases, with 4 bases between. The CDR3 DNA follows: TGTGCCAGCAGCAAAAACACTGAAGCTTTCTTT. This encodes CASSKNTEAFF.

The chain links TRBV13 to TRBJ2-7; the match to TRBD2 covers 11 bases. CDR3 size: 16 residues. V gave up 5 bases and J gave up 3 bases; unmatched junction bases: 9. In germline, CDR1 is PRHDT, CDR2 FYEKMQ (reference sequence). The CDR3 loop is CASSPYGTSGNYEQYF. CDR3 sequence (DNA): TGTGCCAGCAGCCCATATGGGACTAGCGGAAACTACGAGCAGTACTTC.

This sequence joins TRBV18 and TRBJ1-2; D is perhaps TRBD1 (5 bases). V lost 4 bases, J lost 2 bases, and 11 bases lay in between. CDR1 is KGHSH and CDR2 is LQKENI in the germline V gene. The CDR3 consists of 14 residues. The CDR3 nucleotides are TGTGCCAGCTCACGGGACCTCACCAACTATGGCTACACCTTC. Translating it yields CASSRDLTNYGYTF. The full variable domain, rest sourced from reference TRBV18 and TRBJ1-2, is NAGVMQNPRHLVRRRGQEARLRCSPMKGHSHVYWYRQLPEEGLKFMVYLQKENIIDESGMPKERFSAEFPKEGPSILRIQQVVRGDSAAYFCASSRDLTNYGYTFGSGTRLTVV.

The V call is TRBV11-1, the J call TRBJ1-2; 7 nucleotides match TRBD1. The CDR3 covers 13 residues. The germline V gene encodes CDR1 SGHAT and CDR2 FQDESV (reference sequence). Trimming cost V 5 bases and J 8 bases; bases outside gene matches: 8. CDR3 nucleotide sequence: TGTGCCAGCAGCCTACTCGACAGGGAAGGCTACACCTTC. Translating it yields CASSLLDREGYTF.

The chain couples TRBV7-2 to TRBJ1-2; the D is unclear. CDR1 and CDR2 from the germline V gene are SGHTA and FQGNSA. With 0 bases removed from V and 13 bases from J, the gap between germline ends came to 18 bases. The CDR3 has 14 residues. The CDR3 nucleotides are TGTGCCAGCAGCTTAGCCGGCGACCTTCCTCCTCGCACCTTC. Its translation is CASSLAGDLPPRTF.

The CDR3 here is CSALRDREKSHTGELFF. The CDR3 DNA is TGCAGCGCCCTCCGGGACAGGGAGAAGTCGCACACCGGGGAGCTGTTTTTT. V is TRBV29-1 and J is TRBJ2-2; 9 nucleotides align to TRBD1. CDR1 and CDR2 (germline): SQVTM, ANQGSEA. The CDR3 extends over 17 amino acids. V lost 7 bases and J lost 3; bases outside the gene matches: 15.

The DNA of the CDR3 is TGTGCCAGCAGTTTATTAGCGGGAGAGGGTAAAGAGACCCAGTACTTC. As protein: CASSLLAGEGKETQYF. The gene calls are TRBV27 and TRBJ2-5; the match to TRBD2 covers 9 bases. Germline CDR1 is MNHEY and CDR2 is SMNVEV (reference sequence). The V segment lost 1 base and the J segment 3 bases; nucleotides outside the gene matches: 6. The length of the CDR3 is 16 residues.

Only one count was recorded for this clone. The chain couples TRBV5-1 to TRBJ2-7; 9 bases are a match to TRBD1. This CDR3 spans 14 amino acids. Trimming cost V 5 bases and J 0 bases; bases outside gene matches: 3. CDR1 SGHRS and CDR2 YFSETQ come from the germline V gene. CDR3 nucleotide sequence: TGCGCCAGCAGGCGGGACAGGGCCTCCTACGAGCAGTACTTC. Translating it yields CASRRDRASYEQYF.

Written as DNA, the CDR3 is TGTGCCTGGAGTCCTGGGACTAGCGTCAGCACAGATACGCAGTATTTT. Residues: CAWSPGTSVSTDTQYF. J is TRBJ2-3 and V is TRBV30, with 10 bases identical to TRBD2. CDR1 and CDR2 from the germline V gene are GTSNPN and SVGIG (reference sequence). The CDR3 has 16 amino acids. With V trimmed by 2 bases and J by 0 bases, 5 bases remained unmatched.

The V call is TRBV5-4, the J call TRBJ2-7; TRBD2 aligns across 11 bases. This CDR3 spans 15 amino acids. The trim removed 0 bases at V and 3 bases at J, leaving 2 bases unmatched. Per germline, CDR1 SGHNT and CDR2 YYREEE (reference sequence). CDR3 in DNA: TGTGCCAGCAGCTTGGGGGGACTAGCGGACTACGAGCAGTACTTC. Residues: CASSLGGLADYEQYF.

The chain combines TRBV11-3 with TRBJ2-3; the D is unclear. Trimming took off 1 base at V and 5 bases at J, with 13 bases between the two ends. Germline loops: CDR1 SGHNT, CDR2 YENEEA. The CDR3 covers 15 residues. CDR3 DNA: TGTGCCAGCAGCTTAGCTTTCTCCTCTGGAGATACGCAGTATTTT. Protein sequence: CASSLAFSSGDTQYF.

This clone came up a few times. The V gene is TRBV9, the J gene TRBJ1-5, with TRBD1 identical over 8 bases. CDR1 SGDLS and CDR2 YYNGEE come from the germline V gene. The CDR3 loop spans 15 amino acids. V lost 2 bases and J lost 2; bases outside the gene matches: 3. The CDR3 region has the DNA TGTGCCAGCAGCGTCACAGGGGGTGGCAATCAGCCCCAGCATTTT. This translates into CASSVTGGGNQPQHF.

The chain couples TRBV19 to TRBJ1-6, with D unresolved. The germline gives CDR1 LNHDA, CDR2 SQIVND (reference sequence). V was trimmed by 7 bases and J by 1 base, leaving 5 bases between them. There are 13 residues in the CDR3. The CDR3 spells CASMSSYNSPLHF. Here the CDR3 DNA reads TGTGCCAGTATGTCGTCCTATAATTCACCCCTCCACTTT.

This sequence joins TRBV5-1 and TRBJ2-7; the match to TRBD2 covers 10 bases. Unmatched junction bases numbered 11, after V lost 3 bases and J lost 5 bases. The germline V gene encodes CDR1 SGHRS and CDR2 YFSETQ. This CDR3 has 16 residues. For the CDR3, the DNA is TGCGCCAGCAGCTCGGAACTTAGCGGGGGGTTCGACGAGCAGTACTTC. Its protein is CASSSELSGGFDEQYF.

The rearrangement joins TRBV5-1 to TRBJ2-3; the match to TRBD2 covers 8 bases. Germline CDR1 is SGHRS and CDR2 is YFSETQ. This CDR3 is built from 16 residues. J was trimmed by 2 bases and V by 4 bases; bases with no gene match: 9. The CDR3 coding sequence is TGCGCCAGCAGCCTCCAGCGGGAGCGCTCCACAGATACGCAGTATTTT. Its protein product is CASSLQRERSTDTQYF.

The V and J genes are TRBV7-2 and TRBJ1-2, with TRBD1 identical over 7 bases. The CDR3 runs 13 residues. Germline CDR1 is SGHTA and CDR2 is FQGNSA. J lost 1 base, V lost 6 bases, and 2 bases had no gene match. The CDR3 loop reads CASRSGGNYGYTF. The CDR3 DNA follows: TGTGCCAGCAGGTCAGGGGGTAACTATGGCTACACCTTC.

The chain couples TRBV6-6 to TRBJ2-1; 8 bases line up with TRBD1. Germline V gene lookup returns CDR1 MNHNY and CDR2 SVGAGI (reference sequence). CDR3 size: 13 residues. V gave up 8 bases and J gave up 5 bases; unmatched junction bases: 5. In nucleotides, the CDR3 is TGTGCCAGCCGGGACAGGCAAGACAATGAGCAGTTCTTC. This sequence encodes CASRDRQDNEQFF.

The chain joins TRBV7-3 to TRBJ2-1; TRBD1 agrees at 7 bases. CDR1 is SGHTA and CDR2 is FQGTGA in the germline V gene. CDR3 length: 14 residues. After removal of 4 bases from V and 7 bases from J, the junction contained 7 bases not matched to a gene. CDR3 in amino acids: CASSSGPRGNEQFF. The CDR3 DNA reads as TGTGCCAGCAGCTCGGGACCCAGGGGGAATGAGCAGTTCTTC.

V is TRBV18 and J is TRBJ2-1; 14 bases fit TRBD2. CDR3 length: 20 residues. V gave up 1 base and J gave up 0 bases; unmatched junction bases: 8. Germline V gene data show CDR1 as KGHSH and CDR2 as LQKENI. The CDR3 DNA follows: TGTGCCAGCTCACCACGGACTAGCGGGGGGTCAAGAAGCTCCTACAATGAGCAGTTCTTC. Protein sequence: CASSPRTSGGSRSSYNEQFF.

The CDR3 DNA reads TGTGCCAGCAGCTTAGGAGGAGGGGGAGACTATGGCTACACCTTC. It yields the protein CASSLGGGGDYGYTF. The rearrangement joins TRBV11-3 to TRBJ1-2; weak D call: TRBD1 (6 bases). V lost 1 base, J lost 3 bases, and 12 bases lay in between. The CDR3 consists of 15 residues. Germline CDR1 reads SGHNT; CDR2 reads YENEEA. Supplemented by reference TRBV11-3 and TRBJ1-2, the full variable domain reads EAGVVQSPRYKIIEKKQPVAFWCNPISGHNTLYWYLQNLGQGPELLIRYENEEAVDDSQLPKDRFSAERLKGVDSTLKIQPAELGDSAVYLCASSLGGGGDYGYTFGSGTRLTVV.

This chain joins TRBV29-1 and TRBJ1-1; D not certain. Germline CDR1 reads SQVTM; CDR2 reads ANQGSEA. The ends were cut back, 7 bases at V and 2 bases at J, with 11 bases in the middle. The CDR3 is made up of 12 amino acids. The DNA of the CDR3 is TGCAGCGGGCGGACCTTAAACACTGAAGCTTTCTTT. It is translated as CSGRTLNTEAFF.

CDR3 amino acids: CASSASYEQYF. The CDR3 region has the DNA TGTGCCAGCAGTGCAAGCTACGAGCAGTACTTC. The V and J genes are TRBV25-1 and TRBJ2-7; D is undetermined. Trimming stripped 4 bases from V and 3 bases from J, with 4 bases between. This CDR3 has 11 residues. Germline loops: CDR1 MGHDK, CDR2 SYGVNS.

The chain is built from TRBV7-9 and TRBJ1-3, with 7 bases that match TRBD1. Germline V lookup: CDR1 SEHNR, CDR2 FQNEAQ (reference sequence). CDR3 length: 14 residues. V lost 3 bases and J lost 2; bases outside the gene matches: 1. Here the CDR3 DNA reads TGTGCCAGCAGCTTTGACAGGGCTGGAAACACCATATATTTT. Protein product: CASSFDRAGNTIYF.

This chain uses TRBV20-1 with TRBJ1-2, with 7 bases that match TRBD1. The V gene's germline CDR1 is DFQATT and CDR2 SNEGSKA (reference sequence). The junction had 4 bases not matched to a gene; V was cut back by 0 bases and J by 12 bases. The CDR3 is made up of 11 amino acids. CDR3 DNA sequence: TGCAGTGCTAGAGAGATTAGGGGGCACACCTTC. It yields the protein CSAREIRGHTF.

V usage is TRBV4-3 and J usage is TRBJ2-1; the match to TRBD2 covers 8 bases. Germline CDR1 LGHNA, CDR2 YSLEER. There are 12 residues in the CDR3. V dropped 0 bases and J dropped 15; count of bases not matched to a gene: 4. The CDR3 DNA reads as TGCGCCAGCAGCCAAGATCGGACTAGCCTGTTCTTC. The encoded protein is CASSQDRTSLFF.

This clone was seen only once. The rearrangement links TRBV5-1 to TRBJ1-1, with TRBD1 matching over 9 bases. V shed 4 bases, J shed 3 bases, and the junction held 7 bases outside the gene matches. The CDR3 consists of 15 residues. Germline V gives CDR1 SGHRS, CDR2 YFSETQ. The CDR3 region has the DNA TGCGCCAGCAGCACATACCGACAGGGGGACACTGAAGCTTTCTTT. It yields the protein CASSTYRQGDTEAFF.

A single count supports this clone. The rearrangement uses TRBV5-6 and TRBJ1-3; D may be TRBD1 (6 bases). CDR1 is SGHDT, CDR2 YYEEEE, per germline. CDR3 length: 16 amino acids. The V end was cut by 2 bases, the J end by 2 bases, with 14 bases between. The CDR3 sequence is CASSFRRGTPGNTIYF. The CDR3 DNA follows: TGTGCCAGCAGCTTCCGCCGAGGGACACCTGGAAACACCATATATTTT.